This T cell receptor beta chain appears in the sequencing data of a study of shared clonotypes between healthy human individuals. Repertoires were generated with immunoSEQ multiplex PCR, while TCRdb's copy carries only in-frame clones and drops some. The sample includes about 870,000 clones, over 90% of them seen just once. CD8 cells classed as naive were CD45RO-negative and positively selected for CCR7, excluding terminally differentiated effector memory CD45RA+ cells. The study enrolled healthy HIV-negative adults without recent acute infections or vaccinations as donors. Each sample came from a Caucasian adult donor living in Nashville, Tennessee. Germline V gene data show CDR1 as MNHEY and CDR2 as SMNVEV (reference sequence). The CDR3 spans 13 residues. Between the trimmed V and J ends, which lost 4 bases and 6 bases, there was a span of 12 bases.

The genes are TRBV27 and TRBJ1-1; tentatively, D is TRBD1 (5 bases). Sequencing used naive CD8+ T cells sorted from blood. The clonotype comes from a man aged 25-40 years in good health. CDR3 DNA sequence: TGTGCCAGCAGTTGGGGGACGCGCGCTGAAGCTTTCTTT. It specifies CASSWGTRAEAFF.